This TCR beta chain derives from a study of T cell repertoires in cytomegalovirus infection (dated by TCRdb to the late 2010s). Notes on the research overall: Donor HLA type was relevant to the analysis, as public TCR beta signatures indicated carriage of CMV infection together with the matching HLA type.

The sequencer was an Illumina HiSeq 1500. TCRdb redid the processing of the public reads, applying fastp at Q25 and MiXCR, and retained in-frame beta chains. CDR3 protein sequences are deduplicated, and each keeps its most common genes and DNA. The sample profile shows hundreds of thousands of distinct CDR3 sequences; 18% of them were found once. In total, the top ten clones hold roughly 8.7% of the sample. This clonotype showed up many times. This receptor's antigen is unknown. No much larger clonotype is one base removed from it; base qualities were not supplied. The germline V gene encodes CDR1 MGHDK and CDR2 SYGVNS. The CDR3 covers 16 residues, taking in both the cysteine and the phenylalanine. Here the CDR3 DNA is all that survives: 48 bases in frame from base 1. Deletion took 4 bases off V and 3 bases off J, with a span of 16 bases between the germline ends. Paper-wide results and their limitations: The ex vivo response was dominated by HLA-C-restricted CMV-specific TCR beta clonotypes, which also provided the single most frequent clonotype in two of eight donors. Carriers of CMV infection plus the relevant HLA type were discriminated by the cumulative frequency of public TCR beta family members in the study cohort and in an independent roughly 370-donor cohort.

Sequenced: PBMCs. The sequence came from a human donor in good health (CMV status not recorded). Some clones in this sample may be carry-over from other donors' samples. Recombination connected TRBV25-1 to TRBJ2-1; TRBD1 might be the D gene, on 6 matching bases. The nucleotide sequence reads TGTGCCAGCAGTGTTTCCGGGACACCGGGCTACAATGAGCAGTTCTTC. It specifies CASSVSGTPGYNEQFF.